The 2 T cell receptor beta chains given below trace back to one sample, sequenced in a study of control samples from healthy donors and cancer patients. Clones were sequenced by immunoSEQ multiplex PCR, and TCRdb holds only the in-frame ones, with some missing. The table lists over 110,000 clones, about nine tenths of them singletons. Material: blood. The receptors shown here come from a man between 25 and 39 years old in good health.

The chain carries TRBV28 and TRBJ1-2; possibly TRBD1 for D (5 bases). This CDR3 has 13 residues. Germline V gene lookup returns CDR1 MDHEN and CDR2 SYDVKM. The V end was cut by 5 bases, the J end by 8 bases, with 15 bases between. In DNA form, the CDR3 reads TGTGCCAGCAGTCCTAACGGGGCCAGGGGCTACACCTTC. Encoded protein: CASSPNGARGYTF.

This chain uses TRBV23-1 with TRBJ1-4; D call uncertain. TRBV23-1 qualifies as an ORF whose function is uncertain. Trimming stripped 3 bases from V and 0 bases from J, with 14 bases between. The CDR3 runs to 17 residues. CDR3 sequence: CASSHNVAVATNEKLFF. CDR3 DNA sequence: TGCGCCAGCAGTCATAACGTGGCAGTAGCAACTAATGAAAAACTGTTTTTT.